This T cell receptor beta chain emerged from a study of glioma-infiltrating T cells. TCR alpha and beta CDR3 regions were amplified from RNA using iRepertoire nested multiplex PCR. Each CDR3 protein gets one entry after TCRdb re-called the multiplex PCR reads with MiXCR. In the table there are tens of thousands of distinct CDR3 sequences, 20% to 25% of which are singletons. Between the trimmed V and J ends, which lost 0 bases and 0 bases, there was a span of 18 bases. The CDR3 consists of 18 residues. Germline loops: CDR1 GTSNPN, CDR2 SVGIG (reference sequence). A note on this clonotype: What it recognizes is unknown.

General study results and limits: Gliomas, especially low-grade, showed above-expected tissue-blood divergence; non-neoplastic patients showed below.

The sample consisted of glioma tissue, nonneoplastic brain tissue, or PBMCs (not recorded which). The chain is built from TRBV30 and TRBJ1-3, with D unclear. The clonotype comes from a human donor with low-grade glioma or glioblastoma, undergoing nonglioma brain surgery, or in good health (not recorded which). The CDR3 coding sequence is TGTGCCTGGAGTGTACGGGGAAGTTTAAGGACCTCTGGAAACACCATATATTTT. It yields the protein CAWSVRGSLRTSGNTIYF.